The T cell receptor beta chain described here comes from a study of human T cells and chemical hapten exposure. Findings of the study overall: After DPC sensitization, TCRs above 1 in 1000 frequency showed no change.

This clonotype was counted at least ten times. Its antigen is not known. The V gene's germline CDR1 is SGHTA and CDR2 FQGNSA. CDR3 size: 15 residues. V lost 5 bases, J lost 7 bases, and 17 bases lay in between. From whole blood left unfractionated, total RNA was extracted. Single cDNA molecules in the library carried unique molecular identifiers attached during preparation. How the authors handled the data: Per-sample TCR counts ranged from roughly 20,000 to 700,000, median 95,638. TCRdb used MiXCR to reprocess the 5' RACE reads, holding one entry per CDR3 protein. TCRdb's processing, not the study's, gives the V and J calls here. The sample shows 150,000 or so distinct CDR3 sequences, approximately 4% of them seen only once.

The clonotype originates from a female donor in good health. This chain links TRBV7-2 with TRBJ2-2; maybe TRBD2 (6 bases). This CDR3 is CASSPLAGPGGELFF. The DNA for the CDR3 is TGTGCCAGCAGCCCCCTGGCGGGGCCGGGCGGGGAGCTGTTTTTT.